A selection of T cell receptor beta chains follows, all from one sample in a study of T cell changes during pregnancy in multiple sclerosis. Here immunoSEQ multiplex PCR was the method, and the copy in TCRdb shows in-frame clones only, minus some. Among 75,000 to 100,000 clones listed, 91% were seen once. The sequencing here drew on peripheral blood, taken after pregnancy. These receptor sequences come from a female donor in good health, enrolled as a control in a pregnancy study. Both conserved end residues are part of each CDR3. Each record gives: clone size, D gene, J gene, V gene, CDR3 protein, CDR3 DNA. A D gene is named only where the DNA matches it firmly. Rows may omit the clone size; those that give it use once, few, many or a size class.

>-|-|TRBJ2-7|TRBV9
CASSVGTSYEQYF
TGTGCCAGCAGCGTAGGGACATCTTACGAGCAGTACTTC
>-|-|TRBJ1-5|TRBV5-1
CASSLAGHQPQHF
TGCGCCAGCAGCCTGGCAGGGCATCAGCCCCAGCATTTT
>-|-|TRBJ2-5|TRBV27
CASSLSLSSRGTQYF
TGTGCCAGCAGTTTATCGTTGTCCAGCCGAGGGACCCAGTACTTC
>-|-|TRBJ2-7|TRBV11-2
CASSLATVAYEQYF
TGTGCCAGCAGCTTAGCTACAGTTGCCTACGAGCAGTACTTC
>-|-|TRBJ1-3|TRBV29-1
CSVGLGNTIYF
TGCAGCGTTGGCCTAGGAAACACCATATATTTT
>-|-|TRBJ2-7|TRBV6-1
CASSEAHRENHEQYF
TGTGCCAGCAGTGAAGCCCACAGGGAAAACCACGAGCAGTACTTC
>-|-|TRBJ1-2|TRBV5-1
CASSLGQNYGYTF
TGCGCCAGCAGCTTGGGGCAAAACTATGGCTACACCTTC
>-|TRBD2|TRBJ2-5|TRBV7-2
CASSLSTRGGSKTQYF
TGTGCCAGCAGCTTAAGTACGCGGGGGGGTTCGAAGACCCAGTACTTC
>-|TRBD1|TRBJ1-2|TRBV9
CASSEWTGPSNYGYTF
TGTGCCAGCAGCGAATGGACAGGCCCCTCTAACTATGGCTACACCTTC
>once|TRBD1|TRBJ1-2|TRBV7-2
CASSQTTGDGYTF
TGTGCCAGCAGCCAGACCACAGGGGATGGCTACACCTTC
>-|TRBD2|TRBJ2-2|TRBV6-5
CASSYGVGGFGELFF
TGTGCCAGCAGTTACGGCGTGGGGGGGTTCGGGGAGCTGTTTTTT
>-|TRBD1|TRBJ1-2|TRBV4-3
CASSQGYLGGAYGYTF
TGCGCCAGCAGCCAAGGTTATCTAGGGGGCGCTTATGGCTACACCTTC
>-|-|TRBJ1-2|TRBV5-6
CASSPQRSFYGYTF
TGTGCCAGCAGCCCACAGAGAAGCTTCTATGGCTACACCTTC
>-|-|TRBJ1-2|TRBV2
CASDRGVVVGGYTF
TGTGCCAGCGATCGGGGGGTTGTAGTGGGAGGCTACACCTTC
>-|TRBD2|TRBJ2-3|TRBV7-9
CASSLGLAGGIDTQYF
TGTGCCAGCAGCCTAGGACTAGCGGGGGGCATAGATACGCAGTATTTT
>once|-|TRBJ1-6|TRBV7-9
CASSSHREFSYNSPLHF
TGTGCCAGCAGCTCTCACAGGGAGTTTTCCTATAATTCACCCCTCCACTTT
>-|TRBD1|TRBJ1-4|TRBV7-6
CASSPQTGSTNEKLFF
TGTGCCAGCAGCCCACAGACAGGGTCAACTAATGAAAAACTGTTTTTT
>-|-|TRBJ2-7|TRBV7-9
CASSLSKSEGAVEQYF
TGTGCCAGCAGCTTATCTAAGAGTGAGGGAGCAGTCGAGCAGTACTTC
>-|-|TRBJ1-4|TRBV5-1
CASSLGQNNEKLFF
TGCGCCAGCAGCTTGGGACAGAATAATGAAAAACTGTTTTTT
>-|TRBD1|TRBJ2-1|TRBV5-4
CASSHGTGVYNEQFF
TGTGCCAGCAGCCACGGGACAGGGGTCTACAATGAGCAGTTCTTC
>-|TRBD1|TRBJ1-4|TRBV27
CASSFGTGEKLFF
TGTGCCAGCAGTTTCGGGACAGGGGAAAAACTGTTTTTT
>-|TRBD2|TRBJ2-1|TRBV9
CASSPLLAGGPDEQFF
TGTGCCAGCAGCCCCCTACTAGCGGGGGGGCCGGATGAGCAGTTCTTC